This TCR beta chain derives from a study of blood T cell repertoires in COVID-19. Study in general: The United States, Italy and Spain provided the acute and convalescent COVID-19 samples.

The method was immunoSEQ multiplex PCR; TCRdb's version includes in-frame clones alone and lacks a portion of them. Found here are 55,000 to 75,000 clones, 80% of them singletons; the top ten hold 8.5% to 10%. This CDR3 spans 18 amino acids. With V trimmed by 0 bases and J by 1 base, 10 bases remained unmatched. The germline V gene encodes CDR1 LGHNA and CDR2 YSLEER. The sequence was obtained from a human donor in a cohort sampled during active COVID-19. Sequenced sample: peripheral blood. This rearrangement joins TRBV4-3 to TRBJ2-3, with 7 positions matching TRBD2. CDR3: CASSQDVRGGLGTDTQYF. CDR3 bases: TGCGCCAGCAGCCAAGACGTCCGGGGAGGGTTAGGCACAGATACGCAGTATTTT.